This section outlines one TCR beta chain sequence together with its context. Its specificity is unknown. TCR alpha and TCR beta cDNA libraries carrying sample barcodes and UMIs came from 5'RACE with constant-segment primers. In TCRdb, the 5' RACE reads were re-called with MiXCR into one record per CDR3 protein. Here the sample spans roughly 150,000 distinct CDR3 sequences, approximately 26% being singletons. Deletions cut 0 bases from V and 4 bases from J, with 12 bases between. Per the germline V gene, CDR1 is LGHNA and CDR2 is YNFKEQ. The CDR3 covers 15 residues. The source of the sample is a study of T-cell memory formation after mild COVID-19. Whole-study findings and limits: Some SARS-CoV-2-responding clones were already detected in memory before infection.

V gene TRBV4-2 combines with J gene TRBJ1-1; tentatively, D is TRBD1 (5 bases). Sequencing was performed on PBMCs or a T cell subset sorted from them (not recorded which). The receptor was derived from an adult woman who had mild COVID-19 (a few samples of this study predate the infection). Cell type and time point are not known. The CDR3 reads CASSQERQLGTEAFF. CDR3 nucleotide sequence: TGTGCCAGCAGCCAAGAGCGACAGTTGGGCACTGAAGCTTTCTTT.